The subject of this entry is one TCR beta chain. The antigen is undetermined. This sample stems from a study of T-cell memory formation after mild COVID-19. TCRdb re-analysed the 5' RACE reads in MiXCR, keeping a single row per CDR3 protein. The sample has approximately 260,000 distinct CDR3 sequences; about a sixth are singletons. Findings and limits, study-wide: Mainly CM and EM harbored the contracting CD4+ clones; mainly EMRA harbored the CD8+ ones.

V was shortened by 1 base and J by 8 bases, with 13 bases between the two germline ends. The germline V gene has CDR1 MNHEY and CDR2 SVGAGI. CDR3 size: 14 residues. This sequence joins TRBV6-5 and TRBJ2-3; D may be TRBD1 (5 bases). Sequenced input: PBMCs or a T cell subset sorted from them (not recorded which). The receptor was derived from a man between 18 and 35 years old who had mild COVID-19 (a few samples of this study predate the infection). Cell type and time point are not known. The CDR3 protein is CASSYFQGLATQYF. CDR3 DNA: TGTGCCAGCAGTTACTTCCAGGGTTTGGCTACGCAGTATTTT.